This TCR beta chain was identified in a study of blood T cell repertoires in COVID-19. Assay used: immunoSEQ multiplex PCR; TCRdb lists only in-frame clones, some missing. The sample contains tens of thousands of clones, about 83% of which appear only once. From germline, CDR1 is KGHSH and CDR2 LQKENI. There are 15 residues in the CDR3. The J segment lost 3 bases and the V segment lost 2 bases, leaving 6 bases of the junction unmatched. The receptor's source is a man aged 35 to 55 with acute or convalescent COVID-19. The genes are TRBV18 and TRBJ1-2; 7 nucleotides line up with TRBD1. The sample consisted of peripheral blood. CDR3: CASSPNPGTDYGYTF. As DNA, the CDR3 is TGTGCCAGCTCACCAAACCCCGGGACAGACTATGGCTACACCTTC. The entire variable domain, with the rest obtained from reference TRBV18 and TRBJ1-2, is as follows: NAGVMQNPRHLVRRRGQEARLRCSPMKGHSHVYWYRQLPEEGLKFMVYLQKENIIDESGMPKERFSAEFPKEGPSILRIQQVVRGDSAAYFCASSPNPGTDYGYTFGSGTRLTVV.